These 30 T cell receptor beta chains were all obtained from the same sample, sequenced in a study of monozygotic twins with cystic fibrosis. Some clones are missing from TCRdb's copy, which holds only in-frame ones; the method was immunoSEQ multiplex PCR. This table has some 11,000 clones, approximately 96% appearing once. Source material: blood. All receptors come from a boy younger than 18 with cystic fibrosis.

The gene calls are TRBV7-2 and TRBJ1-2, with TRBD1 as a possible D gene (6 bases). The length of the CDR3 is 14 residues. Trimming took 5 bases from V and 3 from J, leaving 13 bases between them. Per the germline V gene, CDR1 is SGHTA and CDR2 is FQGNSA. CDR3 residues: CASSAYRDDYGYTF. DNA for the CDR3: TGTGCCAGCAGCGCCTACAGGGATGACTATGGCTACACCTTC.

The chain uses TRBV25-1 and TRBJ2-7; 7 nucleotides match TRBD2. The CDR3 is made up of 11 amino acids. Germline loops: CDR1 MGHDK, CDR2 SYGVNS. Trimming cost V 6 bases and J 9 bases; bases outside gene matches: 5. In DNA, the CDR3 is TGTGCCAGCAGCCTGGGGAGGGTGCAGTACTTC. Protein product: CASSLGRVQYF.

This clone appeared a single time. The chain employs TRBV7-8 and TRBJ1-2; 7 bases agree with TRBD1. V gave up 5 bases and J gave up 3 bases; unmatched junction bases: 12. The CDR3 runs 16 residues. CDR1 is SGHVS and CDR2 is FQNEAQ in the germline V gene. CDR3 bases: TGTGCCAGCAGCCGTAGACCAGGGCAGGGGGACTATGGCTACACCTTC. This codes for CASSRRPGQGDYGYTF. The whole variable domain, filled in from reference TRBV7-8 and TRBJ1-2, reads GAGVSQSPRYKVAKRGQDVALRCDPISGHVSLFWYQQALGQGPEFLTYFQNEAQLDKSGLPSDRFFAERPEGSVSTLKIQRTQQEDSAVYLCASSRRPGQGDYGYTFGSGTRLTVV.

The CDR3 coding sequence is TGTGCTAGTGGTTTGGTAAGGGACGGCGAATTAAGCTCCTACAATGAGCAGTTCTTC. Translated: CASGLVRDGELSSYNEQFF. This sequence joins TRBV12-5 and TRBJ2-1, with D perhaps being TRBD1 or TRBD2 (5 bases each). CDR1 is LGHNT and CDR2 is FRNRAP in the germline V gene. Trimming stripped 0 bases from V and 0 bases from J, with 18 bases between. This CDR3 is 19 amino acids long.

The chain links TRBV19 to TRBJ2-2; D may be TRBD1 or TRBD2 (5 bases each). There are 15 residues in the CDR3. Deletions cut 5 bases from V and 5 bases from J, with 15 bases between. Germline assignment: CDR1 LNHDA and CDR2 SQIVND (reference sequence). The CDR3 loop is CASSPGPQGTGELFF. As DNA, the CDR3 is TGTGCCAGTAGTCCGGGACCTCAGGGTACCGGGGAGCTGTTTTTT.

This clone was counted once. The rearrangement links TRBV7-9 to TRBJ1-1; 7 bases align to TRBD1. The CDR3 loop spans 12 amino acids. CDR1 is SEHNR, CDR2 FQNEAQ, per germline (reference sequence). J gave up 7 bases and V 5 bases, and 4 bases lay outside the gene matches. The CDR3 DNA is TGTGCCAGCAGCAAACAGGGGAATGAAGCTTTCTTT. This translates into CASSKQGNEAFF. The full variable domain, rest sourced from reference TRBV7-9 and TRBJ1-1, is DTGVSQNPRHKITKRGQNVTFRCDPISEHNRLYWYRQTLGQGPEFLTYFQNEAQLEKSRLLSDRFSAERPKGSFSTLEIQRTEQGDSAMYLCASSKQGNEAFFGQGTRLTVV.

V is TRBV27 and J is TRBJ2-7; D ambiguous. This CDR3 is built from 15 residues. Trimming pared 4 bases from V and 0 bases from J, leaving 13 bases between. Looked up from germline, CDR1 is MNHEY and CDR2 is SMNVEV (reference sequence). In DNA form, the CDR3 reads TGTGCCAGCAGTTCGATATCCGTCCTCTCCTACGAGCAGTACTTC. Translated: CASSSISVLSYEQYF.

V gene TRBV5-1 combines with J gene TRBJ2-3; D not resolved. In germline, CDR1 is SGHRS, CDR2 YFSETQ. The CDR3 is made up of 12 amino acids. V lost 4 bases and J lost 2, with 5 bases in between. DNA for the CDR3: TGCGCCAGCAGCCCCAACACAGATACGCAGTATTTT. This codes for CASSPNTDTQYF.

This chain uses TRBV6-5 with TRBJ2-5, with a possible D match to TRBD2 (6 bases). Per the germline V gene, CDR1 is MNHEY and CDR2 is SVGAGI. CDR3 length equals 14 residues. V lost 2 bases and J 2 bases, leaving 9 bases between the germline ends. CDR3 nucleotide sequence: TGTGCCAGCAGTTACGGGGGGTCTCAAGAGACCCAGTACTTC. As protein: CASSYGGSQETQYF.

The chain recombines TRBV4-1 with TRBJ2-3; the D gene could be TRBD1 or TRBD2 (6 bases each). The germline V and J ends were trimmed by 0 bases and 1 base, with 11 bases remaining between them. CDR1 MGHRA and CDR2 YSYEKL come from the germline V gene. CDR3 size: 16 residues. CDR3 coding DNA: TGCGCCAGCAGCCAAGACTCAGGGGAGGGCACAGATACGCAGTATTTT. This encodes CASSQDSGEGTDTQYF.

The chain combines TRBV27 with TRBJ1-2, with 9 bases that match TRBD1. Germline V gene data show CDR1 as MNHEY and CDR2 as SMNVEV (reference sequence). Trimming cost V 5 bases and J 8 bases; bases outside gene matches: 3. The CDR3 loop spans 12 amino acids. The CDR3, as DNA: TGTGCCAGCAGTCTGACAGGGGGAGGCTACACCTTC. Amino acid sequence: CASSLTGGGYTF.

About this clone: One junction end disagrees with the germline gene, perhaps due to a read error. The chain is built from TRBV7-7 and TRBJ2-2; D possibly uses TRBD1 or TRBD2 (5 bases each). The V gene's germline CDR1 is SSHAT and CDR2 FNYEAQ (reference sequence). The CDR3 sequence is 15 residues long. In nucleotides, the CDR3 is TGTGCTAGCAGCTCCGGGACGGACTACACCGGGGAGCTGTTTTTT. This sequence encodes CASSSGTDYTGELFF.

CDR3 residues: CASSDNKGLLEAFF. As DNA, the CDR3 is TGTGCCAGCAGCGACAATAAGGGACTGCTAGAAGCTTTCTTT. The chain carries TRBV7-8 and TRBJ1-1; maybe TRBD1 (5 bases). CDR3 size: 14 residues. Trimming removed 5 bases from V and 8 bases from J, with 18 bases in between. The germline V gene has CDR1 SGHVS and CDR2 FQNEAQ.

In its sample, this clone was seen once. J is TRBJ1-2 and V is TRBV7-2; the D gene is possibly TRBD1 (6 bases). CDR3 size: 15 residues. V was cut by 4 bases and J by 8 bases, with 20 bases left in between. Per the germline V gene, CDR1 is SGHTA and CDR2 is FQGNSA. Here the CDR3 reads CASSSSPGAVGGYTF. CDR3 sequence (DNA): TGTGCCAGCAGCTCCAGTCCAGGGGCTGTGGGAGGCTACACCTTC.

The rearrangement uses TRBV9 and TRBJ2-1; 14 bases match TRBD2. CDR1 is SGDLS and CDR2 is YYNGEE in the germline V gene. Trimming removed 3 bases from V and 4 bases from J; junction bases left unmatched: 3. This CDR3 is built from 16 residues. CDR3 sequence reads: CASSARTSGRYNEQFF. The CDR3 nucleotides are TGTGCCAGCAGCGCTCGGACTAGCGGGAGGTACAATGAGCAGTTCTTC.

The table lists this clone with a count of one. The chain joins TRBV18 to TRBJ2-7; D uncertain. Per the germline V gene, CDR1 is KGHSH and CDR2 is LQKENI. CDR3 length: 15 amino acids. The germline V and J ends were trimmed by 3 bases and 5 bases, with 17 bases remaining between them. CDR3 DNA sequence: TGTGCCAGCTCACCTAAGGTATATAGCAATAACGAGCAGTACTTC. As protein: CASSPKVYSNNEQYF.

The V and J genes are TRBV6-6 and TRBJ2-1; D is ambiguous. Trimming stripped 1 base from V and 8 bases from J, with 9 bases between. CDR3 size: 13 residues. In germline, CDR1 is MNHNY, CDR2 SVGAGI (reference sequence). The CDR3 loop is CASSYLTNYEQFF. CDR3 in DNA: TGTGCCAGCAGTTACTTAACCAACTATGAGCAGTTCTTC.

The J gene is TRBJ2-4, the V gene TRBV6-1, with 7 nucleotides matching TRBD2. V lost 8 bases, J lost 11 bases, and 6 bases stayed unmatched. From germline, CDR1 is MNHNS and CDR2 SASEGT. This CDR3 has 11 residues. For the CDR3, the DNA is TGTGCCAGCCTTAGCGGGCCCTTTCAGTACTTC. Translating gives CASLSGPFQYF.

The chain uses TRBV30 and TRBJ1-3; D not resolved. CDR3 length: 13 residues. Germline CDR1 GTSNPN, CDR2 SVGIG (reference sequence). Trimming left V 0 bases short and J 8 bases short, with 11 bases between. CDR3 coding DNA: TGTGCCTGGAGTGTCATCCGAAGGGACACCATATATTTT. Encoded protein: CAWSVIRRDTIYF.

For this clone: The junction shows a germline mismatch at one end, possibly a read error. The rearrangement uses TRBV5-1 and TRBJ1-2, with TRBD1 identical over 8 bases. CDR1 SGHRS and CDR2 YFSETQ come from the germline V gene. This CDR3 contains 15 residues. In nucleotides, the CDR3 is TGCGCCAGCAGTGAAACAGGGGGTTCTAACCATGGCTACACCTTC. Its translation is CASSETGGSNHGYTF.

The genes are TRBV9 and TRBJ2-1, with D perhaps TRBD1 or TRBD2 (5 bases each). The CDR3 totals 20 residues. The V end was cut by 0 bases, the J end by 2 bases, with 24 bases between. Germline values: CDR1 SGDLS, CDR2 YYNGEE. CDR3 protein: CASSVDGWVEAGITYNEQFF. The CDR3 coding sequence is TGTGCCAGCAGCGTAGACGGTTGGGTGGAGGCAGGGATTACCTACAATGAGCAGTTCTTC.

The gene calls are TRBV5-4 and TRBJ2-5; D is ambiguous. The CDR3 is 15 residues long. In germline, CDR1 is SGHNT, CDR2 YYREEE (reference sequence). V was shortened by 1 base and J by 3 bases, with 13 bases between the two germline ends. This CDR3 reads CASSLRLGLKETQYF. The CDR3 DNA is TGTGCCAGCAGCTTGCGGTTAGGCCTAAAAGAGACCCAGTACTTC.

V usage is TRBV28 and J usage is TRBJ2-3; tentative D call: TRBD2 (6 bases). The CDR3 consists of 15 residues. Between the trimmed V and J ends, which lost 6 bases and 1 base, there was a span of 14 bases. Per germline, CDR1 MDHEN and CDR2 SYDVKM. CDR3 sequence reads: CASSGSGRGTDTQYF. Written as DNA, the CDR3 is TGTGCCAGCAGCGGGAGCGGAAGGGGCACAGATACGCAGTATTTT. Based on the CDR3 plus reference TRBV28 and TRBJ2-3, the full variable domain is DVKVTQSSRYLVKRTGEKVFLECVQDMDHENMFWYRQDPGLGLRLIYFSYDVKMKEKGDIPEGYSVSREKKERFSLILESASTNQTSMYLCASSGSGRGTDTQYFGPGTRLTVL.

This clone appeared once. One end of the junction does not line up with germline, which may come from a read error. The CDR3 spells CASSVGLRDF. DNA of the CDR3: TGTGCCAGCAGCGTAGGCCTGAGGGACTTC. The chain is built from TRBV9 and TRBJ2-5, with a weak D call TRBD2 (5 bases). CDR1 and CDR2 (germline): SGDLS, YYNGEE. This CDR3 is 10 amino acids long.

The chain couples TRBV6-5 to TRBJ1-1; TRBD1 aligns across 7 bases. Germline CDR1 is MNHEY and CDR2 is SVGAGI. This CDR3 is 14 amino acids long. The ends lost 5 bases at V and 1 base at J; junction bases unmatched: 4. The CDR3 coding sequence is TGTGCCAGCAGTCTCACAGGGGCGAACACTGAAGCTTTCTTT. It codes for CASSLTGANTEAFF.

The V and J genes are TRBV5-1 and TRBJ2-5; no firm D call. V lost 4 bases and J lost 0, with 1 base in between. The germline gives CDR1 SGHRS, CDR2 YFSETQ. The CDR3 covers 11 residues. The CDR3 coding sequence is TGCGCCAGCAGCGACCAAGAGACCCAGTACTTC. Amino acid sequence: CASSDQETQYF.

The chain uses TRBV2 and TRBJ1-3; 7 bases are a match to TRBD1. V was pared by 8 bases and J by 5 bases, with 3 bases of the junction left unmatched. Germline V gene lookup returns CDR1 SNHLY and CDR2 FYNNEI. The CDR3 has 12 residues. CDR3 in DNA: TGTGCCAGCGTGACAGGGAGAAACACCATATATTTT. Encoded protein: CASVTGRNTIYF.

V usage is TRBV28 and J usage is TRBJ2-2; 9 nucleotides agree with TRBD2. V was pared by 7 bases and J by 5 bases, with 8 bases of the junction left unmatched. In germline, CDR1 is MDHEN, CDR2 SYDVKM. CDR3 length equals 15 residues. CDR3 bases: TGTGCCAGCAAGGCGGGACTAGCTGTTACCGGGGAGCTGTTTTTT. This gives the protein CASKAGLAVTGELFF.

CDR3: CASSEAPLSVYEAFF. CDR3 bases: TGTGCCAGCAGTGAAGCGCCGTTGTCCGTTTATGAAGCTTTCTTT. The gene calls are TRBV6-1 and TRBJ1-1; D gene unclear. Germline V gene lookup returns CDR1 MNHNS and CDR2 SASEGT. V lost 0 bases to trimming and J lost 7 bases, with 15 bases between them. This CDR3 comprises 15 residues.

The chain employs TRBV7-2 and TRBJ1-2; no clear D. V lost 5 bases and J 8 bases, leaving 27 bases between the germline ends. The CDR3 consists of 17 residues. Per germline, CDR1 SGHTA and CDR2 FQGNSA. The CDR3 protein is CASSLSPRGGGPMGYTF. CDR3 DNA sequence: TGTGCCAGCAGCCTGTCACCGCGAGGTGGAGGCCCTATGGGCTACACCTTC.